What follows describes a single TCR beta chain. The data were taken from a study of blood T cell repertoires in COVID-19. Study background: Samples came from the United States, Italy and Spain, spanning acute and convalescent COVID-19. PBMCs, B-cell-depleted T cells, or T cells were the source of the cDNA or gDNA that made up the material.

CDR3 length: 17 amino acids. From germline, CDR1 is MGHDK and CDR2 SYGVNS. V lost 4 bases to trimming and J lost 3 bases; unmatched junction nucleotides: 9. Source study methods: From reference gene primer amplification, estimates of nucleated cell counts were derived. Measured with immunoSEQ multiplex PCR; TCRdb has only the in-frame clones, and not every one. V and J calls and clone size are given by that table; D and trimming were obtained from the DNA. The table has some 100,000 clones, approximately 82% seen once. The source of this sequence is a man aged 45-65 years with active or convalescent COVID-19. V is TRBV25-1 and J is TRBJ1-5, with 10 bases fitting TRBD1. Sample: peripheral blood. The CDR3 protein is CASSGPGGTGANQPQHF. The CDR3 nucleotides read TGTGCCAGCAGTGGACCGGGCGGGACAGGGGCCAATCAGCCCCAGCATTTT.